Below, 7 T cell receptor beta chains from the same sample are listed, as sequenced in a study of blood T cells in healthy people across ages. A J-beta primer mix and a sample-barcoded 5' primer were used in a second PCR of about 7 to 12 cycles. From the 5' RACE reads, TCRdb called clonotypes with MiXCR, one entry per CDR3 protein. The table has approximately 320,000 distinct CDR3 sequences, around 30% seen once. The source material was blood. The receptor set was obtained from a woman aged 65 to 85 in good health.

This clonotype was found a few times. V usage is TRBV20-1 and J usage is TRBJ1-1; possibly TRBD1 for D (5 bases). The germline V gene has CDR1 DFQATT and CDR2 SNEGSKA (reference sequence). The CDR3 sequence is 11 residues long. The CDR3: CRVDRNTEAFF. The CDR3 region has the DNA TGCAGGGTCGACAGGAACACTGAAGCTTTCTTT.

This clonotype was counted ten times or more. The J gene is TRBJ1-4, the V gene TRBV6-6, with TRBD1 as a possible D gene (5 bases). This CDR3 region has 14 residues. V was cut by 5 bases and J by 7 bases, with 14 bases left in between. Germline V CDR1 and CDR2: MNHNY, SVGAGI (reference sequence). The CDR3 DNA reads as TGTGCCAGCAGTCCGACAGAGGTGCCTGAAAAACTGTTTTTT. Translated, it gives CASSPTEVPEKLFF.

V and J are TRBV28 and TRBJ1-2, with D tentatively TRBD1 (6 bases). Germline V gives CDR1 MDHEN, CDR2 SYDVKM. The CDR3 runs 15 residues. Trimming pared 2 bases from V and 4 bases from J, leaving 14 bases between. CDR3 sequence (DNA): TGTGCCAGCAGTTTACGAGACAGGTCCGTCTATGGCTACACCTTC. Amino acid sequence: CASSLRDRSVYGYTF.

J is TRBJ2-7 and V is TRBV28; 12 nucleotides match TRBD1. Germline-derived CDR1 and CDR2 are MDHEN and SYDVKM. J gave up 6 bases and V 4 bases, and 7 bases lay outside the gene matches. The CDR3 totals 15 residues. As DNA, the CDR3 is TGTGCCAGCAGTTCACCGGGACAGGGGGCAGGCGAGCAGTACTTC. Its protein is CASSSPGQGAGEQYF.

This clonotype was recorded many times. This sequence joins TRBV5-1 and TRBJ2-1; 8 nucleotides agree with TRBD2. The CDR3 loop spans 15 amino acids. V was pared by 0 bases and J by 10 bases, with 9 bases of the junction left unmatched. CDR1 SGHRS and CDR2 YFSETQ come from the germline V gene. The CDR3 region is CASSLASGPKREQFF. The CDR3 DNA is TGCGCCAGCAGCTTGGCTAGCGGGCCAAAGCGGGAGCAGTTCTTC.

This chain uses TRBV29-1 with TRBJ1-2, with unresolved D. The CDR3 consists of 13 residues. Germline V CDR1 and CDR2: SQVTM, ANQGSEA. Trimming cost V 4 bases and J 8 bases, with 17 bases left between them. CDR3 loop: CSVGPEGGRGYTF. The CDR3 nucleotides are TGCAGCGTTGGGCCCGAGGGAGGGAGAGGCTACACCTTC.

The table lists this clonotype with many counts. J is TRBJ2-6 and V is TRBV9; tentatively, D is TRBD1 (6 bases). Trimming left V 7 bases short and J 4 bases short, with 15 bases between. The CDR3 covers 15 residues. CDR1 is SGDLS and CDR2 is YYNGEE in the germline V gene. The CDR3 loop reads CASSTGQPGANVLTF. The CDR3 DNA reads TGTGCCAGCTCCACGGGACAACCGGGGGCCAACGTCCTGACTTTC.